This TCR beta chain was retrieved from a study of cytomegalovirus exposure and HLA in healthy donors. With 3 bases removed from V and 12 bases from J, the gap between germline ends came to 11 bases. The CDR3 sequence is 11 residues long. The germline V gene encodes CDR1 SEHNR and CDR2 FQNEAQ (reference sequence). Primers included in the PCR were 60 Vbeta and 13 Jbeta primers. The data were produced by immunoSEQ multiplex PCR, yet TCRdb's version contains in-frame clones alone and is incomplete. The sample lists about 140,000 clones; about four fifths were seen once. Unrecorded immune exposure was likely among donors, who were nominally healthy when sampled.

This chain uses TRBV7-9 with TRBJ1-2; D is undetermined. Sequenced material: PBMCs. The source of this sequence is a man aged 35 to 55 in good health and CMV-seropositive. Here the CDR3 reads CASSFNRFHTF. DNA of the CDR3: TGTGCCAGCAGCTTTAACCGGTTCCACACCTTC.